What follows are 13 T cell receptor beta chains derived from one specimen sequenced in a study of identical twins. TCRdb reprocessed the 5' RACE reads via MiXCR and lists one record per CDR3 protein. Of roughly 770,000 distinct CDR3 sequences detected, about 20% appear once; the ten largest clones hold 10% to 15%. This sample was also put to use in a study of T cells expressing NK-cell markers.

Sequenced input: PBMCs. The receptors originated from a woman aged 18-35 years in good health.

This chain connects TRBV7-9 to TRBJ2-1, with TRBD2 matching 12 bases. The CDR3 loop spans 14 amino acids. Trimming at V came to 8 bases and at J to 6 bases, leaving 5 bases not matched to a gene. Germline CDR1 reads SEHNR; CDR2 reads FQNEAQ (reference sequence). The CDR3 nucleotides are TGTGCCAGCGGAATACTAGCGGGGGGCAATGAGCAGTTCTTC. Encoded protein: CASGILAGGNEQFF. Combining the CDR3 with reference TRBV7-9 and TRBJ2-1 gives the whole variable domain DTGVSQNPRHKITKRGQNVTFRCDPISEHNRLYWYRQTLGQGPEFLTYFQNEAQLEKSRLLSDRFSAERPKGSFSTLEIQRTEQGDSAMYLCASGILAGGNEQFFGPGTRLTVL.

CDR3 residues: CSARDRSGELFF. The CDR3 DNA sequence: TGCAGTGCTAGAGATCGTAGTGGGGAACTGTTTTTT. This sequence joins TRBV20-1 and TRBJ1-4, with D hard to call. Germline CDR1 is DFQATT and CDR2 is SNEGSKA (reference sequence). V was pared by 0 bases and J by 12 bases, with 11 bases between. This CDR3 is built from 12 residues.

J is TRBJ2-7 and V is TRBV18; 13 nucleotides line up with TRBD2. V trimming: 4 bases; J trimming: 0 bases; junction bases outside the gene matches: 6. The CDR3 spans 17 residues. Germline V gene data show CDR1 as KGHSH and CDR2 as LQKENI. CDR3 DNA sequence: TGTGCCAGCTCACGGACTAGCGGGGGTACCAGCTCCTACGAGCAGTACTTC. Translating gives CASSRTSGGTSSYEQYF.

The rearrangement joins TRBV12-3 or TRBV12-4 to TRBJ2-1, with 7 bases identical to TRBD2. CDR3 length equals 15 residues. The V and J ends lost 5 bases and 5 bases, in that order; junction bases with no gene match: 9. CDR3 sequence reads: CASSPGLVRNNEQFF. CDR3 nucleotide sequence: TGTGCCAGCAGTCCCGGACTAGTGAGGAACAATGAGCAGTTCTTC.

V gene TRBV20-1 combines with J gene TRBJ2-3, with TRBD2 matching 9 bases. This CDR3 comprises 18 residues. J lost 2 bases, V lost 0 bases, and 12 bases had no gene match. Germline V CDR1 and CDR2: DFQATT, SNEGSKA (reference sequence). This CDR3 is CSARDRGRLAVITDTQYF. The CDR3 DNA is TGCAGTGCTAGAGATAGGGGAAGACTAGCGGTTATCACAGATACGCAGTATTTT.

This clonotype was seen only a few times. The chain carries TRBV5-8 and TRBJ2-1, with TRBD1 as a possible D gene (6 bases). V was pared by 3 bases and J by 7 bases, with 23 bases between. Per germline, CDR1 SGHTS and CDR2 YDEGEE. The CDR3 has 17 amino acids. The CDR3 region is CASSSKIQGSRMNEQFF. The CDR3 DNA is TGTGCCAGCAGCTCGAAGATACAGGGAAGCCGGATGAATGAGCAGTTCTTC. The full variable domain, rest sourced from reference TRBV5-8 and TRBJ2-1, is EAGVTQSPTHLIKTRGQQATLRCSPISGHTSVYWYQQALGLGLQFLLWYDEGEERNRGNFPPRFSGRQFPNYSSELNVNALELEDSALYLCASSSKIQGSRMNEQFFGPGTRLTVL.

In this sample, this clonotype turned up a few times. This rearrangement joins TRBV7-7 to TRBJ2-5; perhaps TRBD2 as D (6 bases). Germline V gene data show CDR1 as SSHAT and CDR2 as FNYEAQ (reference sequence). The length of the CDR3 is 13 residues. The ends were cut back, 3 bases at V and 5 bases at J, with 10 bases in the middle. The CDR3 protein is CASSFTSLETQYF. Here the CDR3 DNA reads TGTGCCAGCAGCTTTACTAGCTTGGAGACCCAGTACTTC.

This clonotype was counted a few times. The chain employs TRBV6-1 and TRBJ2-1; D not certain. From germline, CDR1 is MNHNS and CDR2 SASEGT. The CDR3 consists of 14 residues. Trimming shortened V by 5 bases and J by 8 bases, and 16 bases separated the two germline ends. Here the CDR3 reads CASSQWARSHEQFF. In DNA, the CDR3 is TGTGCCAGCAGTCAATGGGCCAGGAGTCATGAGCAGTTCTTC.

This clonotype was found a few times. As DNA, the CDR3 is TGTGCCAGCAGCTTGTTTGGACTGAGTGACAATGAGCAGTTCTTC. This sequence encodes CASSLFGLSDNEQFF. The genes are TRBV5-8 and TRBJ2-1; maybe TRBD2 (5 bases). The V and J ends lost 1 base and 5 bases respectively, with 13 bases between them. The CDR3 is made up of 15 amino acids. Germline assignment: CDR1 SGHTS and CDR2 YDEGEE. The variable domain in full, completed from reference TRBV5-8 and TRBJ2-1, reads EAGVTQSPTHLIKTRGQQATLRCSPISGHTSVYWYQQALGLGLQFLLWYDEGEERNRGNFPPRFSGRQFPNYSSELNVNALELEDSALYLCASSLFGLSDNEQFFGPGTRLTVL.

This clonotype appeared a few times. V is TRBV6-1 and J is TRBJ1-1, with a possible D match to TRBD1 (5 bases). The CDR3 runs 13 residues. Trimming shortened V by 6 bases and J by 0 bases, and 8 bases separated the two germline ends. Germline V gene lookup returns CDR1 MNHNS and CDR2 SASEGT. The CDR3 sequence: CASRAGLNTEAFF. In DNA, the CDR3 is TGTGCCAGCAGGGCAGGGTTGAACACTGAAGCTTTCTTT.

This clonotype turned up a few times. The V and J genes are TRBV12-3 or TRBV12-4 and TRBJ1-2; no firm D call. The CDR3 spans 12 residues. The V end was cut by 6 bases, the J end by 3 bases, with 8 bases between. The CDR3 reads CASRAGHYGYTF. The CDR3 coding sequence is TGTGCCAGCAGGGCCGGGCACTATGGCTACACCTTC.

This clonotype occurred a few times. The V and J genes are TRBV20-1 and TRBJ2-3; 9 bases align to TRBD2. This CDR3 is 16 amino acids long. Germline trimming cut 6 bases from V and 5 bases from J; bases unmatched to any gene: 15. From germline, CDR1 is DFQATT and CDR2 SNEGSKA (reference sequence). The CDR3, as DNA: TGCAGTGCCACTATAGCGGGGGTGTCCTCTAGAGATACGCAGTATTTT. Its translation: CSATIAGVSSRDTQYF.

This clonotype came up many times. The CDR3 sequence: CAISDQADYEQYF. In DNA form, the CDR3 reads TGTGCCATCAGTGATCAGGCTGACTACGAGCAGTACTTC. The rearrangement uses TRBV10-3 and TRBJ2-7, with D unclear. Per the germline V gene, CDR1 is ENHRY and CDR2 is SYGVKD. V dropped 3 bases and J dropped 3 bases, with 9 bases sitting between them. There are 13 residues in the CDR3.